These 17 T cell receptor beta chains were sequenced from one sample in a study of cytomegalovirus exposure and HLA in healthy donors (dated by TCRdb to about 2017). The library was prepared using the immunoSEQ multiplex PCR assay. For the multiplex PCR, a mixture combining 60 forward primers for TCR Vbeta segments and 13 reverse primers for TCR Jbeta segments was used. Held by TCRdb, this immuneACCESS table contains in-frame sequences only and omits some clones. Under half of the omission traces to an unresolved V gene where checked; the cause of the rest is unknown. The sample table gives about 200,000 clones. In total, the top ten clones hold roughly 1.2% of the sample. Sequenced: PBMCs. The origin of the receptors is a girl aged 2-10 years in good health and CMV-seropositive.

The rearrangement joins TRBV6-1 to TRBJ1-1; 9 positions match TRBD1. Per germline, CDR1 MNHNS and CDR2 SASEGT. The V segment lost 3 bases and the J segment 10 bases; nucleotides outside the gene matches: 12. This CDR3 is 15 amino acids long. The CDR3 here is CASSDPGTGFPGAFF. In DNA, the CDR3 is TGTGCCAGCAGTGATCCCGGGACAGGGTTCCCCGGAGCTTTCTTT.

V and J are TRBV6-5 and TRBJ1-1, with 10 bases matching TRBD1. The CDR3 extends over 15 amino acids. Germline V gene lookup returns CDR1 MNHEY and CDR2 SVGAGI. V shed 6 bases and J 4 bases; nucleotides not matched to a gene: 8. CDR3 nucleotides: TGTGCCAGCAGCCGCCGGACAGGGGGGCGCACTGAAGCTTTCTTT. Its translation is CASSRRTGGRTEAFF.

This chain links TRBV5-1 with TRBJ2-3; 10 nucleotides line up with TRBD2. V was clipped by 1 base and J by 5 bases; unmatched bases: 1. The CDR3 spans 14 residues. CDR1 and CDR2 from the germline V gene are SGHRS and YFSETQ. The CDR3 DNA reads TGCGCCAGCAGCTTGACTAGCGGGGTAGATACGCAGTATTTT. This sequence encodes CASSLTSGVDTQYF.

The CDR3 spells CATSRDLVDWMQETQYF. CDR3 DNA: TGTGCCACCAGCAGAGATCTGGTAGACTGGATGCAAGAGACCCAGTACTTC. The V call is TRBV15, the J call TRBJ2-5; the D is unclear. This CDR3 is 17 amino acids long. The V gene's germline CDR1 is LNHNV and CDR2 YYDKDF (reference sequence). V was trimmed by 0 bases and J by 2 bases, leaving 16 bases between them.

This sequence joins TRBV5-8 and TRBJ2-7; no clear D gene. The CDR3 consists of 11 residues. Trimming took off 3 bases at V and 2 bases at J, with 3 bases between the two ends. CDR1 and CDR2 from the germline V gene are SGHTS and YDEGEE. CDR3 residues: CASSSAYEQYF. CDR3 nucleotide sequence: TGTGCCAGCAGCTCGGCCTACGAGCAGTACTTC.

Comment on this clone: This CDR3 is also generated by other DNA sequences in the sample. This chain links TRBV5-1 with TRBJ1-1; perhaps TRBD1 as D (6 bases). CDR3 length equals 14 residues. V lost 2 bases to trimming and J lost 4 bases, with 12 bases between them. In germline, CDR1 is SGHRS, CDR2 YFSETQ. This chain's CDR3 is CASSLQGRGTEAFF. The CDR3 nucleotides read TGCGCCAGCAGCTTACAGGGTAGGGGCACTGAAGCTTTCTTT.

V and J are TRBV7-2 and TRBJ2-2, with 9 bases that match TRBD1. The CDR3 loop spans 17 amino acids. Germline values: CDR1 SGHTA, CDR2 FQGNSA. V was pared by 1 base and J by 2 bases, with 5 bases of the junction left unmatched. CDR3 DNA sequence: TGTGCCAGCAGCTTAGTAGGGACAGGGAGAAACACCGGGGAGCTGTTTTTT. Amino acid sequence: CASSLVGTGRNTGELFF. The full variable domain, its missing parts supplied by reference TRBV7-2 and TRBJ2-2, is GAGVSQSPSNKVTEKGKDVELRCDPISGHTALYWYRQSLGQGLEFLIYFQGNSAPDKSGLPSDRFSAERTGGSVSTLTIQRTQQEDSAVYLCASSLVGTGRNTGELFFGEGSRLTVL.

This chain connects TRBV28 to TRBJ1-2; no clear D. From germline, CDR1 is MDHEN and CDR2 SYDVKM. With 7 bases removed from V and 1 base from J, the gap between germline ends came to 7 bases. The length of the CDR3 is 12 residues. In nucleotides, the CDR3 is TGTGCCAGCATAGATATTAACTATGGCTACACCTTC. This sequence encodes CASIDINYGYTF.

This rearrangement joins TRBV5-1 to TRBJ2-5, with D perhaps TRBD2 (6 bases). Gene TRBJ2-7 matches the end of the DNA better, so the J call may be wrong. Looked up from germline, CDR1 is SGHRS and CDR2 is YFSETQ. CDR3 length: 16 residues. Here the CDR3 DNA reads TGCGCCAGCAGCCCAAATCCGGGGACTGGCCTCTACGAGCAGTACTTC. Translation: CASSPNPGTGLYEQYF.

The CDR3 sequence: CASSELATNGYTF. The CDR3, as DNA: TGTGCCAGCAGTGAACTGGCAACTAATGGCTACACCTTC. V gene TRBV2 combines with J gene TRBJ1-2; D not certain. Trimming removed 2 bases at V and 6 bases at J, with 10 bases between. Germline V gene data show CDR1 as SNHLY and CDR2 as FYNNEI. CDR3 length equals 13 residues.

The V call is TRBV27, the J call TRBJ1-2; 8 positions match TRBD1. Losses at the gene ends were 5 bases for V and 5 bases for J; bases not matched to a gene: 13. This CDR3 is built from 16 residues. In germline, CDR1 is MNHEY, CDR2 SMNVEV (reference sequence). CDR3 bases: TGTGCCAGCAGTCCCGCGCAGGGGGCAGTTGGATATGGCTACACCTTC. Protein product: CASSPAQGAVGYGYTF.

Here the CDR3 reads CARSGPDYNEQFF. CDR3 bases: TGTGCCAGAAGCGGGCCCGACTACAATGAGCAGTTCTTC. The V call is TRBV7-9, the J call TRBJ2-1; the D gene is possibly TRBD2 (6 bases). Trimming took 9 bases from V and 3 from J, leaving 12 bases between them. The CDR3 totals 13 residues. The germline V gene has CDR1 SEHNR and CDR2 FQNEAQ (reference sequence).

This chain uses TRBV7-2 with TRBJ2-3; 10 bases are a match to TRBD2. This CDR3 contains 16 residues. The V gene end was trimmed by 5 bases and the J gene end by 3 bases; junction bases not matched to a gene: 8. CDR1 and CDR2 (germline): SGHTA, FQGNSA. This chain's CDR3 is CASSLLSGRGTDTQYF. CDR3 sequence (DNA): TGTGCCAGCAGCCTCTTAAGCGGGAGGGGGACAGATACGCAGTATTTT.

The chain has TRBV7-8 and TRBJ2-1; D unclear. Germline V gene lookup returns CDR1 SGHVS and CDR2 FQNEAQ. This CDR3 contains 15 residues. The V gene lost 5 bases and the J gene lost 3 bases, with 14 bases spanning the gap. CDR3 in amino acids: CASSPEASGYNEQFF. The CDR3 DNA follows: TGTGCCAGCAGCCCCGAGGCTAGTGGCTACAATGAGCAGTTCTTC.

DNA of the CDR3: TGCGCCAGCAGCTTGAACAATCCCCGAGAGACCCAGTACTTC. Amino acid sequence: CASSLNNPRETQYF. V and J are TRBV5-1 and TRBJ2-5; D call uncertain. Trimming pared 1 base from V and 4 bases from J, leaving 11 bases between. The germline V gene encodes CDR1 SGHRS and CDR2 YFSETQ. There are 14 residues in the CDR3.

The chain combines TRBV7-9 with TRBJ2-2, with D possibly TRBD1 on 6 matching bases. The germline CDR1 and CDR2 sequences are SEHNR and FQNEAQ (reference sequence). V was clipped by 10 bases and J by 1 base, with 13 bases between them. The CDR3 is 14 amino acids. The CDR3 DNA follows: TGTGCCACTCAGACAGGAATGAACACCGGGGAGCTGTTTTTT. The encoded protein is CATQTGMNTGELFF.

This chain uses TRBV29-1 with TRBJ1-2; the match to TRBD1 covers 7 bases. Germline CDR1 SQVTM, CDR2 ANQGSEA. The CDR3 covers 16 residues. V lost 1 base and J lost 3; bases outside the gene matches: 11. This CDR3 reads CSVEVLGQGVYYGYTF. DNA of the CDR3: TGCAGCGTTGAAGTTCTGGGGCAGGGGGTATACTATGGCTACACCTTC.